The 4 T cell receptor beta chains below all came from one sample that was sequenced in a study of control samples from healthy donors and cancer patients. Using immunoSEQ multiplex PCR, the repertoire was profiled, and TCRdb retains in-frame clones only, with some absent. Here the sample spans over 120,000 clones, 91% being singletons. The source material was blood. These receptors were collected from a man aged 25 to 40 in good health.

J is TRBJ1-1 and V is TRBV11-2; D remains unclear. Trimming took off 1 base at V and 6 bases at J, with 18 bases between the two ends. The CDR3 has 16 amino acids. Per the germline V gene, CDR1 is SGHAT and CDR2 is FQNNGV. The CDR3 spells CASSLGVLGSIAEAFF. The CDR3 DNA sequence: TGTGCCAGCAGCTTAGGTGTTTTGGGTTCGATCGCTGAAGCTTTCTTT.

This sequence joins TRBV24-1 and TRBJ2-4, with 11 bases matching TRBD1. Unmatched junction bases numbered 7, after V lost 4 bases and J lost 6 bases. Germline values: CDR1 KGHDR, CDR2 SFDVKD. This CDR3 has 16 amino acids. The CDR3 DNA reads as TGTGCCACCAGTGACGGGACAGGGGGGACAGGAAACATTCAGTACTTC. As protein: CATSDGTGGTGNIQYF.

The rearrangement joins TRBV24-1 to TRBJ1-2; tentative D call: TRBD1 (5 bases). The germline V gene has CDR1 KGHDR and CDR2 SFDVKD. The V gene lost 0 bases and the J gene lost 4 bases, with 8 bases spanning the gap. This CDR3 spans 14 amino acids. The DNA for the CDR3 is TGTGCCACCAGTGATTTGGACAGCCTCTATGGCTACACCTTC. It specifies CATSDLDSLYGYTF.

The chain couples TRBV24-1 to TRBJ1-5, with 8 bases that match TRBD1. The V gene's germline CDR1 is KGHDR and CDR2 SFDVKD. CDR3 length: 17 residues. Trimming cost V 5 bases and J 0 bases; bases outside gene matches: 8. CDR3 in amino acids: CATSAETGDYSNQPQHF. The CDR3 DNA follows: TGTGCCACCAGTGCCGAGACAGGGGATTATAGCAATCAGCCCCAGCATTTT.